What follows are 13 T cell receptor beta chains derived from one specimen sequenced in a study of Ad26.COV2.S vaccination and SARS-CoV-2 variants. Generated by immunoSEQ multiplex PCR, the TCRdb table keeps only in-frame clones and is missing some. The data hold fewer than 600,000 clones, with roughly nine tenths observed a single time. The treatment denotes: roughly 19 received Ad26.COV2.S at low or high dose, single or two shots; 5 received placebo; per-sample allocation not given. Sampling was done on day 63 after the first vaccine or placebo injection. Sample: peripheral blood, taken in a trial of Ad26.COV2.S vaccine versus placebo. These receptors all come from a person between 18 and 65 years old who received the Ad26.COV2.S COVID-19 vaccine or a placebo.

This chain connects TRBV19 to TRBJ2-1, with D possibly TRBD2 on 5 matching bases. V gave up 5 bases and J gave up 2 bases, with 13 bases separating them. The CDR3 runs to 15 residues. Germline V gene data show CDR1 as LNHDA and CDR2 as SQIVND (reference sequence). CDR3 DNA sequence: TGTGCCAGTAGTTGGAGGACGGGCCCCTACAATGAGCAGTTCTTC. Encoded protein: CASSWRTGPYNEQFF. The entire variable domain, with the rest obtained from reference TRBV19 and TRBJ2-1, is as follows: DGGITQSPKYLFRKEGQNVTLSCEQNLNHDAMYWYRQDPGQGLRLIYYSQIVNDFQKGDIAEGYSVSREKKESFPLTVTSAQKNPTAFYLCASSWRTGPYNEQFFGPGTRLTVL.

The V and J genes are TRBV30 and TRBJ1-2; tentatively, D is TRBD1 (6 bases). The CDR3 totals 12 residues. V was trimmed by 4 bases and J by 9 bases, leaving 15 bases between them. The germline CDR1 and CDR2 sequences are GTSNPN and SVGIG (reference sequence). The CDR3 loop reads CAWIRDRSSYTF. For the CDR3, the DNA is TGTGCCTGGATCCGCGACAGGAGCAGCTACACCTTC.

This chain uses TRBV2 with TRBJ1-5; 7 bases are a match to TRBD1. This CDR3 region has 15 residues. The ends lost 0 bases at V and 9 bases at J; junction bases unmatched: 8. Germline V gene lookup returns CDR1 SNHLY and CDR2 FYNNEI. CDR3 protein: CASSEAGTRDRPQHF. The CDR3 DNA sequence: TGTGCCAGCAGTGAAGCTGGGACACGGGACAGGCCCCAGCATTTT.

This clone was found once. The CDR3 here is CASRLAPLGYEQYF. The CDR3, as DNA: TGTGCAAGTCGCTTAGCCCCGTTGGGTTACGAGCAGTACTTC. The chain has TRBV12-2 and TRBJ2-7. TRBV12-2 is annotated as a pseudogene. The CDR3 runs to 14 residues.

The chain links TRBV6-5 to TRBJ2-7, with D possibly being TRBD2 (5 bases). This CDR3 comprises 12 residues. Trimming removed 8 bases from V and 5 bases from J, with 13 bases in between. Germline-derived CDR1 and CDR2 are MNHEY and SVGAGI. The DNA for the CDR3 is TGTGCCAGCTGGCAGTACGGGGACGAGCAGTACTTC. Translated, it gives CASWQYGDEQYF.

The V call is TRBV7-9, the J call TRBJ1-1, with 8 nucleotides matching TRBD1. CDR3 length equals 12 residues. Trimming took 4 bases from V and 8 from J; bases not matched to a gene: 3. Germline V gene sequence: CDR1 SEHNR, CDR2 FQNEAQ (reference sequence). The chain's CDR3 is CASSSYRGEAFF. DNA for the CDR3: TGTGCCAGCAGCTCCTACAGGGGGGAAGCTTTCTTT. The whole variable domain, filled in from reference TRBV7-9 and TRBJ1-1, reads DTGVSQNPRHKITKRGQNVTFRCDPISEHNRLYWYRQTLGQGPEFLTYFQNEAQLEKSRLLSDRFSAERPKGSFSTLEIQRTEQGDSAMYLCASSSYRGEAFFGQGTRLTVV.

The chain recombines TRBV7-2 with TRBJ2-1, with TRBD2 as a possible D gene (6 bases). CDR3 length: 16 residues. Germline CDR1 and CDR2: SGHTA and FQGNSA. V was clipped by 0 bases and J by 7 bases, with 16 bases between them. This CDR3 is CASSLAYGGPGNEQFF. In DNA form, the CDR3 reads TGTGCCAGCAGCTTAGCGTACGGAGGGCCGGGGAATGAGCAGTTCTTC.

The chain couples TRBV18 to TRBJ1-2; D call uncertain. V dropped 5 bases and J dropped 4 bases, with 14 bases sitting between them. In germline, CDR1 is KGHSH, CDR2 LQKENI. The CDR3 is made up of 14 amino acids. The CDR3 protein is CASSTDGVAYGYTF. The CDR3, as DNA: TGTGCCAGCTCAACCGACGGAGTAGCCTATGGCTACACCTTC. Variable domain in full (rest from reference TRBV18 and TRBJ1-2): NAGVMQNPRHLVRRRGQEARLRCSPMKGHSHVYWYRQLPEEGLKFMVYLQKENIIDESGMPKERFSAEFPKEGPSILRIQQVVRGDSAAYFCASSTDGVAYGYTFGSGTRLTVV.

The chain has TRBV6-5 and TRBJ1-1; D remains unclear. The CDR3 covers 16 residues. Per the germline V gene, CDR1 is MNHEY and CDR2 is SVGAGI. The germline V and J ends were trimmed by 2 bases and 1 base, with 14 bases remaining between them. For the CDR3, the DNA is TGTGCCAGCAGTTACGGCTTCGGGGTAAGGAACACTGAAGCTTTCTTT. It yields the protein CASSYGFGVRNTEAFF.

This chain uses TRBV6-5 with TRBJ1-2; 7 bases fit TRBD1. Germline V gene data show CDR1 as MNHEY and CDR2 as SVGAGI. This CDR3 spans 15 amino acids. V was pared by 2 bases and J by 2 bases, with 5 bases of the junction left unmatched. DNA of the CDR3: TGTGCCAGCAGTTACGCTTCACAGGGGAACTATGGCTACACCTTC. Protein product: CASSYASQGNYGYTF.

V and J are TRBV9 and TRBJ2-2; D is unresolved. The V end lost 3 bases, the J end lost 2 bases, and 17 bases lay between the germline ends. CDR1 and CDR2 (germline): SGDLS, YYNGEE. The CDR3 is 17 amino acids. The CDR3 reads CASSGTSWDLNTGELFF. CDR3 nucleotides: TGTGCCAGCAGCGGAACGTCGTGGGATCTTAACACCGGGGAGCTGTTTTTT.

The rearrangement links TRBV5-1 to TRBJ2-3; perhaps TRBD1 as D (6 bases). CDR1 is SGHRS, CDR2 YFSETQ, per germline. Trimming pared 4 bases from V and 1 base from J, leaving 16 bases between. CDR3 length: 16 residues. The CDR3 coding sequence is TGCGCCAGCAGCGTGGACAGACCTATTCGCACAGATACGCAGTATTTT. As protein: CASSVDRPIRTDTQYF.

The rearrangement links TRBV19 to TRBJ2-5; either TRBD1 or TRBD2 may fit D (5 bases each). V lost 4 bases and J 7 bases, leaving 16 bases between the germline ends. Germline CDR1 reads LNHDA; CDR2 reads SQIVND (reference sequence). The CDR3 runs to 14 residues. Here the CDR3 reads CASSNEGFGGTQYF. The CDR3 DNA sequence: TGTGCCAGTAGTAACGAGGGGTTCGGAGGGACCCAGTACTTC.